This T cell receptor beta chain was found in a study of CD8 T cells in Susac syndrome. After extraction with the RNeasy kit, about 0.45 to 1 ug of the RNA was reverse transcribed using random hexamers. MiXCR was run by TCRdb on the immunoSEQ multiplex PCR reads, yielding one entry per CDR3 protein. The sample shows about 140,000 distinct CDR3 sequences, about 95% of them seen only once. Germline V CDR1 and CDR2: MGHRA, YSYEKL. The CDR3 runs to 12 residues. V was cut by 1 base and J by 12 bases, with 10 bases left in between. Sequencing of TCR beta drew on CD8+ and CD4+ T cells from blood. It was negative isolation that provided the CD8+ and CD4+ T cells, whereas TEMRA cells were enriched by FACS.

The receptor comes from a human donor with multiple sclerosis. The sequencing input was CD4+ T cells from PBMCs. V is TRBV4-1 and J is TRBJ2-1; D call uncertain. The CDR3 is CASSQVLSRQFF. In nucleotides, the CDR3 is TGCGCCAGCAGCCAAGTTCTCTCCAGGCAGTTCTTC.